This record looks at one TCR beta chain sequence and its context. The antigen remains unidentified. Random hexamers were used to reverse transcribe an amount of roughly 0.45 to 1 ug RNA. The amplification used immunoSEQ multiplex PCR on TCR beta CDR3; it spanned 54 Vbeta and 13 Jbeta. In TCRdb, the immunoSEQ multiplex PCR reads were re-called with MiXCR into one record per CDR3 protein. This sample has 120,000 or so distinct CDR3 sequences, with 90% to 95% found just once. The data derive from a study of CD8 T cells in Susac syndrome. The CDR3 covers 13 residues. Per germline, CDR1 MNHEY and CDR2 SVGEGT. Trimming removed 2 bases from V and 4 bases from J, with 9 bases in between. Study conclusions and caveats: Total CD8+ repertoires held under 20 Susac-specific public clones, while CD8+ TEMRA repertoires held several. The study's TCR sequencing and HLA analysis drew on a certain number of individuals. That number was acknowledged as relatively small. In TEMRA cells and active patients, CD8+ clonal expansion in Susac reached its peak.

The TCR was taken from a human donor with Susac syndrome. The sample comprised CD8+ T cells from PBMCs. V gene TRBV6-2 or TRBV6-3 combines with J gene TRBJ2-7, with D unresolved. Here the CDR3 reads CASSYLGVYEQYF. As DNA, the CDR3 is TGTGCCAGCAGTTACCTGGGTGTATACGAGCAGTACTTC.